Shown below are 4 T cell receptor beta chains from a single sample sequenced in a study of CD8+ T cells in alopecia areata. The authors extracted RNA and reverse transcribed it into cDNA as the sequencing template. Sequenced by immunoSEQ multiplex PCR; TCRdb stores in-frame clones only, minus some. The top ten hold around 0.92% of the sample, which has about 250,000 clones, 45% to 70% seen once. Described treatment: oral pan-JAK inhibitor, 5-10 mg twice daily. Sequencing used CD4+ T cells sorted from blood, obtained at roughly week 52, from a patient treated with tofacitinib. All receptors come from a human donor with alopecia areata.

The gene calls are TRBV29-1 and TRBJ1-1; 8 bases are shared with TRBD1. Germline V lookup: CDR1 SQVTM, CDR2 ANQGSEA. The CDR3 has 13 amino acids. J lost 4 bases, V lost 8 bases, and 9 bases had no gene match. The CDR3 nucleotides read TGCAGCTTCGACTGGACAGGGACCACTGAAGCTTTCTTT. The encoded protein is CSFDWTGTTEAFF. The entire variable domain, with the rest obtained from reference TRBV29-1 and TRBJ1-1, is as follows: SAVISQKPSRDICQRGTSLTIQCQVDSQVTMMFWYRQQPGQSLTLIATANQGSEATYESGFVIDKFPISRPNLTFSTLTVSNMSPEDSSIYLCSFDWTGTTEAFFGQGTRLTVV.

V is TRBV5-1 and J is TRBJ2-3; possible D gene TRBD1, 5 bases. V was trimmed by 0 bases and J by 2 bases, leaving 7 bases between them. Looked up from germline, CDR1 is SGHRS and CDR2 is YFSETQ. The CDR3 covers 14 residues. The CDR3 is CASSLDRSTDTQYF. The CDR3 DNA follows: TGCGCCAGCAGCTTGGACAGGTCCACAGATACGCAGTATTTT.

The chain has TRBV5-6 and TRBJ1-2, with D maybe TRBD1 (6 bases). The CDR3 loop spans 14 amino acids. The V end lost 0 bases, the J end lost 5 bases, and 11 bases lay between the germline ends. CDR1 and CDR2 (germline): SGHDT, YYEEEE. CDR3 nucleotide sequence: TGTGCCAGCAGCTTGGGCAGGGGAAGTTATGGCTACACCTTC. This sequence encodes CASSLGRGSYGYTF.

The J gene is TRBJ2-3, the V gene TRBV9; D not resolved. This CDR3 contains 14 residues. CDR1 is SGDLS, CDR2 YYNGEE, per germline. V lost 6 bases to trimming and J lost 2 bases, with 13 bases between them. CDR3 nucleotide sequence: TGTGCCAGCACCCCGTCCGGTATCACAGATACGCAGTATTTT. Translated, it gives CASTPSGITDTQYF.